The following is a TCR beta chain sequence with its context. Per the original data handling: Nucleated cell counts were estimated from reference gene primer amplification. Produced via immunoSEQ multiplex PCR; TCRdb's table is partial and in-frame only. That table gives V, J and clone size, and the DNA gave D and trimming. The sample shows roughly 42,000 clones, around 91% of them seen only once. These data originate in a study of blood T cell repertoires in COVID-19. The CDR3 loop spans 12 amino acids. Germline CDR1 is MDHEN and CDR2 is SYDVKM. The V gene lost 8 bases and the J gene lost 10 bases, with 12 bases spanning the gap.

The clonotype comes from a middle-aged man with active COVID-19. What was sequenced was peripheral blood. The rearrangement uses TRBV28 and TRBJ1-6; no clear D. CDR3 coding DNA: TGTGCCAGCCAGGAACTTTCCTCACCCCTCCACTTT. Its translation is CASQELSSPLHF.